The 24 T cell receptor beta chains given below trace back to one sample, sequenced in a study of graft-versus-host responses after intestinal transplantation. Processed graft tissue released its intraepithelial and lamina propria lymphocytes. Sequencing used immunoSEQ multiplex PCR; TCRdb keeps in-frame clones, though not all of them. The data contain more than 2,500 clones, approximately 74% of them singletons. The sequencing used ileum tissue, collected roughly 5 and 7 days after intestinal transplantation. These receptors were taken from a human patient who received an intestinal transplant, so some T cells may come from the graft donor.

The V and J genes are TRBV25-1 and TRBJ2-3; D may be TRBD1 or TRBD2 (5 bases each). Trimming pared 0 bases from V and 0 bases from J, leaving 7 bases between. Germline V lookup: CDR1 MGHDK, CDR2 SYGVNS. The CDR3 runs to 15 residues. The CDR3 is CASSEYGASTDTQYF. CDR3 bases: TGTGCCAGCAGTGAATACGGGGCTAGCACAGATACGCAGTATTTT. The full variable domain, with the rest looked up from reference TRBV25-1 and TRBJ2-3, is EADIYQTPRYLVIGTGKKITLECSQTMGHDKMYWYQQDPGMELHLIHYSYGVNSTEKGDLSSESTVSRIRTEHFPLTLESARPSHTSQYLCASSEYGASTDTQYFGPGTRLTVL.

V and J are TRBV15 and TRBJ2-3; D gene unclear. V was shortened by 0 bases and J by 0 bases, with 4 bases between the two germline ends. The CDR3 sequence is 14 residues long. Germline assignment: CDR1 LNHNV and CDR2 YYDKDF (reference sequence). The CDR3 loop is CATSRDISTDTQYF. DNA of the CDR3: TGTGCCACCAGCAGAGATATAAGCACAGATACGCAGTATTTT.

The chain uses TRBV6-5 and TRBJ1-1; a possible D gene is TRBD1 (5 bases). The CDR3 is made up of 14 amino acids. Trimming removed 3 bases from V and 1 base from J, with 9 bases in between. Per the germline V gene, CDR1 is MNHEY and CDR2 is SVGAGI. The DNA of the CDR3 is TGTGCCAGCAGTTATGGGGGGAGGAACACTGAAGCTTTCTTT. This codes for CASSYGGRNTEAFF.

This clone was seen a handful of times. This chain uses TRBV19 with TRBJ2-1, with TRBD1 as a possible D gene (6 bases). This CDR3 contains 14 residues. Germline loops: CDR1 LNHDA, CDR2 SQIVND (reference sequence). Trimming took off 6 bases at V and 4 bases at J, with 13 bases between the two ends. CDR3 protein: CASRRTGIYNEQFF. The CDR3 nucleotides read TGTGCCAGTAGGCGAACAGGGATATACAATGAGCAGTTCTTC.

J is TRBJ2-7 and V is TRBV19, with D tentatively TRBD1 (5 bases). The germline gives CDR1 LNHDA, CDR2 SQIVND (reference sequence). This CDR3 comprises 14 residues. Trimming removed 3 bases at V and 0 bases at J, with 9 bases between. The CDR3 region has the DNA TGTGCCAGTAGTATCCCCGGACACTCCTACGAGCAGTACTTC. Amino acids: CASSIPGHSYEQYF.

V and J are TRBV25-1 and TRBJ2-1, with TRBD2 matching 8 bases. This CDR3 is 15 amino acids long. The germline CDR1 and CDR2 sequences are MGHDK and SYGVNS. Trimming cost V 3 bases and J 7 bases; bases outside gene matches: 8. As DNA, the CDR3 is TGTGCCAGCAGTGAGGCGCGGGAGGCAGGGAATGAGCAGTTCTTC. It encodes CASSEAREAGNEQFF.

The CDR3 spells CASSQGVGDYGYTF. The CDR3 DNA reads as TGCGCCAGCAGCCAAGGAGTCGGTGACTATGGCTACACCTTC. The chain joins TRBV4-3 to TRBJ1-2; no clear D. Germline CDR1 LGHNA, CDR2 YSLEER. This CDR3 has 14 amino acids. Trimming removed 1 base from V and 3 bases from J, with 9 bases in between.

This chain links TRBV12-5 with TRBJ2-1; no reliable D call. The germline CDR1 and CDR2 sequences are LGHNT and FRNRAP. The CDR3 consists of 11 residues. Trimming removed 2 bases at V and 5 bases at J, with 1 base between. The CDR3 region is CASGLHNEQFF. CDR3 in DNA: TGTGCTAGTGGTTTGCACAATGAGCAGTTCTTC.

This sequence joins TRBV25-1 and TRBJ2-1; 7 bases map to TRBD2. The CDR3 has 16 amino acids. CDR1 MGHDK and CDR2 SYGVNS come from the germline V gene. The ends lost 2 bases at V and 4 bases at J; junction bases unmatched: 8. As DNA, the CDR3 is TGTGCCAGCAGTGAAGAGGCGGGAGAATGGTACAATGAGCAGTTCTTC. It specifies CASSEEAGEWYNEQFF.

The CDR3 sequence: CASSLGRSGEKLFF. The CDR3 DNA follows: TGCGCCAGCAGCTTGGGCAGATCTGGGGAAAAACTGTTTTTT. The chain employs TRBV5-1 and TRBJ1-4, with D uncertain. The CDR3 is made up of 14 amino acids. Germline V gene lookup returns CDR1 SGHRS and CDR2 YFSETQ. V dropped 0 bases and J dropped 8 bases, with 11 bases sitting between them.

This sequence joins TRBV29-1 and TRBJ2-7; tentative D call: TRBD2 (6 bases). This CDR3 spans 15 amino acids. Germline CDR1 and CDR2: SQVTM and ANQGSEA. V lost 6 bases, J lost 2 bases, and 20 bases lay in between. Here the CDR3 reads CSVLGTPLTPYEQYF. CDR3 in DNA: TGCAGCGTCCTAGGGACTCCTCTTACCCCCTACGAGCAGTACTTC.

Judged by abundance, this clone is large. The chain combines TRBV7-9 with TRBJ1-2; D is undetermined. The V end lost 2 bases, the J end lost 4 bases, and 8 bases lay between the germline ends. This CDR3 has 13 residues. The germline V gene encodes CDR1 SEHNR and CDR2 FQNEAQ (reference sequence). This CDR3 is CASSLSVSYGYTF. The DNA of the CDR3 is TGTGCCAGCAGCTTATCCGTGAGCTATGGCTACACCTTC.

J is TRBJ1-3 and V is TRBV19; no firm D call. The germline gives CDR1 LNHDA, CDR2 SQIVND (reference sequence). CDR3 length: 13 residues. V dropped 3 bases and J dropped 7 bases, with 10 bases sitting between them. DNA for the CDR3: TGTGCCAGTAGTATTGGCTTGGGGAACACCATATATTTT. Translated, it gives CASSIGLGNTIYF.

This chain connects TRBV15 to TRBJ2-2; D remains unclear. This CDR3 spans 16 amino acids. The germline V gene encodes CDR1 LNHNV and CDR2 YYDKDF (reference sequence). V lost 5 bases, J lost 1 base, and 14 bases lay in between. The CDR3 DNA reads as TGTGCCACCAGCTCCCAGAAGAGCGAGAACACCGGGGAGCTGTTTTTT. It specifies CATSSQKSENTGELFF.

Concerning this clone: Relative to the germline gene, one junction end is altered; a read error may explain this. Other DNA sequences in this specimen translate into the identical CDR3. This chain connects TRBV12-5 to TRBJ2-1; 7 nucleotides line up with TRBD1. Germline CDR1 and CDR2: LGHNT and FRNRAP. The length of the CDR3 is 13 residues. In nucleotides, the CDR3 is TGTGCTAGTGGGTTGGTACGAAGGGGGCGGCAGTTCTTC. This codes for CASGLVRRGRQFF.

The V call is TRBV27, the J call TRBJ2-7; D is unclear. Germline CDR1 is MNHEY and CDR2 is SMNVEV (reference sequence). The CDR3 spans 14 residues. Trimming left V 5 bases short and J 0 bases short, with 11 bases between. DNA for the CDR3: TGTGCCAGCAGTACCACAATTCTCTCCTACGAGCAGTACTTC. Residues: CASSTTILSYEQYF.

CDR3 DNA sequence: TGCGCCAGCAGCGGCGGGACTACCACCGGGGAGCTGTTTTTT. Residues: CASSGGTTTGELFF. The V call is TRBV5-1, the J call TRBJ2-2; 7 positions match TRBD2. V lost 4 bases, J lost 4 bases, and 4 bases stayed unmatched. Germline V gives CDR1 SGHRS, CDR2 YFSETQ. This CDR3 comprises 14 residues.

The chain is built from TRBV6-5 and TRBJ1-2, with D possibly matching TRBD1 (5 bases). CDR1 is MNHEY and CDR2 is SVGAGI in the germline V gene. The CDR3 length is 14 residues. The V gene lost 0 bases and the J gene lost 4 bases, with 9 bases spanning the gap. CDR3 in amino acids: CASSYSRGAYGYTF. The DNA for the CDR3 is TGTGCCAGCAGTTACTCGAGAGGGGCCTATGGCTACACCTTC.

This clone was observed a handful of times. The chain links TRBV6-5 to TRBJ2-5; 9 nucleotides agree with TRBD2. With 2 bases clipped from V and 5 bases from J, the junction kept 6 bases outside the gene matches. Germline V gives CDR1 MNHEY, CDR2 SVGAGI. The CDR3 runs 15 residues. The CDR3 DNA is TGTGCCAGCAGTTACGGGGCGGGGGGGCCGGAGACCCAGTACTTC. Protein sequence: CASSYGAGGPETQYF.

This chain uses TRBV5-8 with TRBJ1-2; D not resolved. Germline V gene lookup returns CDR1 SGHTS and CDR2 YDEGEE. The CDR3 runs 13 residues. V lost 4 bases and J 7 bases, leaving 14 bases between the germline ends. CDR3 sequence (DNA): TGTGCCAGCAGCGCTGTGTTGACCCTTGGCTACACCTTC. As protein: CASSAVLTLGYTF.

Regarding this clone: The same CDR3 is also encoded by other DNA sequences in this sample. The chain combines TRBV6-5 with TRBJ2-2, with a tentative D call TRBD1 (6 bases). Between the trimmed V and J ends, which lost 6 bases and 11 bases, there was a span of 22 bases. This CDR3 is built from 15 residues. Germline values: CDR1 MNHEY, CDR2 SVGAGI. The CDR3 bases are TGTGCCAGCAGAACAGGGCAGGGGTGGGTCCGAGAGCTGTTTTTT. Translating gives CASRTGQGWVRELFF.

This clone was recorded only once. This chain uses TRBV21-1 with TRBJ1-4; the D call of TRBD1 is as the table states it, not checked on the DNA. TRBV21-1 constitutes a pseudogene. The CDR3 extends over 11 amino acids. The CDR3 region is CASRQNEKLFF. The CDR3 region has the DNA TGTGCCAGCAGACAAAATGAAAAACTGTTTTTT.

This clone was seen a few times. The chain recombines TRBV25-1 with TRBJ2-7; 9 positions match TRBD1. Germline trimming cut 4 bases from V and 1 base from J; bases unmatched to any gene: 2. Germline values: CDR1 MGHDK, CDR2 SYGVNS. The CDR3 runs to 14 residues. In DNA, the CDR3 is TGTGCCAGCAGTGCCGGGACAGGGTCCTACGAGCAGTACTTC. Translating it yields CASSAGTGSYEQYF.

This clone appeared a few times. The chain recombines TRBV25-1 with TRBJ2-7; TRBD1 aligns across 7 bases. V was pared by 3 bases and J by 0 bases, with 2 bases of the junction left unmatched. Germline V gene lookup returns CDR1 MGHDK and CDR2 SYGVNS. The CDR3 runs to 14 residues. In DNA, the CDR3 is TGTGCCAGCAGTGACAGGGGGAGCTCCTACGAGCAGTACTTC. Encoded protein: CASSDRGSSYEQYF.